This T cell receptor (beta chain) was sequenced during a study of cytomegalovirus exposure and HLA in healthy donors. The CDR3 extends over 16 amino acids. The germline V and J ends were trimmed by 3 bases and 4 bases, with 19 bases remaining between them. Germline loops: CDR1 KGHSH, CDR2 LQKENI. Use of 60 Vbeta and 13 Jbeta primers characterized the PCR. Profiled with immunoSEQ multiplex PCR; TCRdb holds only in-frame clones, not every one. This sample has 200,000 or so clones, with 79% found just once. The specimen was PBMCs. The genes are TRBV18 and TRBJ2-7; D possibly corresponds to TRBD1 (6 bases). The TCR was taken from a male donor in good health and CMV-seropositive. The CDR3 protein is CASSPATGPDLYEQYF. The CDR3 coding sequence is TGTGCCAGCTCACCCGCGACAGGCCCCGACCTTTACGAGCAGTACTTC.